This TCR beta chain was retrieved from a study of early T cells in non-severe SARS-CoV-2 infection. Whole-study findings and limits: The matching step, a VDJdb search, favored anti-spike CD8 responses and missed private and CD4 specificities.

Each single cDNA molecule received a unique molecular identifier. TCRdb reanalysed the 5' RACE reads using MiXCR and keeps one entry per CDR3 protein. The sample lists approximately 66,000 distinct CDR3 sequences; around 13% were seen once. Many counts were recorded for this clonotype. Its specificity is not known. Trimming cost V 5 bases and J 0 bases, with 16 bases left between them. Per the germline V gene, CDR1 is SGHTA and CDR2 is FQGTGA. This CDR3 contains 16 residues. The rearrangement uses TRBV7-3 and TRBJ1-1, with D possibly being TRBD1 (6 bases). The sequences come from whole blood, collected at baseline. This TCR was recovered from an adult who was a healthcare worker with PCR-confirmed SARS-CoV-2 infection or an uninfected control (not recorded which). The donor label of this sample is uncertain. CDR3 bases: TGTGCCAGCAGCCCCCCCGGACAGATTATGAACACTGAAGCTTTCTTT. This translates into CASSPPGQIMNTEAFF.